This TCR beta chain comes out of a study of regulatory T cells in long-lasting Graves disease. Study-level points and caveats: Persistent disease preferred TRBV28, TRBJ1-2 and TRBJ2-5. Small sample size may have lowered accuracy.

This CDR3 comprises 14 residues. Germline assignment: CDR1 SNHLY and CDR2 FYNNEI. V was shortened by 9 bases and J by 5 bases, with 16 bases between the two germline ends. This clonotype has ten or more counts. Antigen: not known. To make TCR beta libraries, researchers used iRepertoire HTBI primers and Arm-PCR of CDR3 regions. TCRdb processed the multiplex PCR reads anew with MiXCR; each CDR3 protein has one entry. The profile covers 400,000 to 500,000 distinct CDR3 sequences, with under 15% appearing a single time and approximately 15% taken by the ten largest. Specified time point: newly diagnosed GD, antithyroid drugs for less than 3 months. From PBMCs, RNA was extracted and then used to make the TCR library. As a group, patients came from one endocrinology department in Xi'an, China. The sample also formed part of further work on T cells in Graves' hyperthyroidism and ophthalmopathy.

The rearrangement uses TRBV2 and TRBJ2-2, with a tentative D call TRBD1 (7 bases). The sequence was collected from a woman aged 30 to 39 with Graves disease. Sequenced material: peripheral blood mononuclear cells (PBMCs), taken at new diagnosis, from a patient treated with antithyroid drugs. CDR3 loop: CASQRQGGTGELFF. The CDR3 region has the DNA TGTGCCAGTCAACGACAGGGAGGAACCGGGGAGCTGTTTTTT.